Here is one TCR beta chain with its context. The antigen remains undetermined. Germline V CDR1 and CDR2: SNHLY, FYNNEI. V shed 0 bases and J shed 0 bases, with 6 bases lying between them. The CDR3 contains 15 residues. This entry is derived from a study of cytomegalovirus exposure and HLA in healthy donors. Background on the study: The Caucasian-associated ancestry cluster contained about four fifths of the roughly 370 genotyped donors.

Study results and limitations: V segments that were indistinguishable, TRBV6-2 and TRBV6-3 among them, were omitted from analysis. After further analysis at a later stage, roughly 15,000 TCR beta sequences were associated with HLA alleles at 0.05 false discovery rate.

With 60 Vbeta and 13 Jbeta primers, the PCR was carried out. Using immunoSEQ multiplex PCR, the repertoire was profiled, and TCRdb retains in-frame clones only, with some absent. Of around 54,000 clones listed, around three quarters are singletons. The chain has TRBV2 and TRBJ1-5; no reliable D call. The sequencing input was PBMCs. This TCR was recovered from a man aged 30 to 39 in good health and CMV-seropositive. CDR3 nucleotide sequence: TGTGCCAGCAGTGAAGCGGGCGTTAGCAATCAGCCCCAGCATTTT. As protein: CASSEAGVSNQPQHF.